This T cell receptor (beta chain) was recovered during a study of cytomegalovirus exposure and HLA in healthy donors. The V end was cut by 5 bases, the J end by 0 bases, with 11 bases between. The CDR3 covers 15 residues. Germline loops: CDR1 MNHEY, CDR2 SVGAGI. In the PCR, 60 Vbeta and 13 Jbeta primers were used. The assay was immunoSEQ multiplex PCR, and TCRdb's table has in-frame clones only and misses some. The sample records roughly 60,000 clones, roughly 77% being singletons. For this clone: Its specificity is not known.

Study-level points and caveats: Sequence variants that were highly shared formed a cluster that was likely a sequencing artifact. Based on reports, TCR beta sequences accurately predicted HLA-A and HLA-B alleles for most subjects.

The chain links TRBV6-5 to TRBJ1-3; D not resolved. What was sequenced was PBMCs. This sequence originates from a woman between 35 and 50 years old in good health and CMV-seropositive. As DNA, the CDR3 is TGTGCCAGCAGTGGCCGGCAGGTCTCTGGAAACACCATATATTTT. This codes for CASSGRQVSGNTIYF.